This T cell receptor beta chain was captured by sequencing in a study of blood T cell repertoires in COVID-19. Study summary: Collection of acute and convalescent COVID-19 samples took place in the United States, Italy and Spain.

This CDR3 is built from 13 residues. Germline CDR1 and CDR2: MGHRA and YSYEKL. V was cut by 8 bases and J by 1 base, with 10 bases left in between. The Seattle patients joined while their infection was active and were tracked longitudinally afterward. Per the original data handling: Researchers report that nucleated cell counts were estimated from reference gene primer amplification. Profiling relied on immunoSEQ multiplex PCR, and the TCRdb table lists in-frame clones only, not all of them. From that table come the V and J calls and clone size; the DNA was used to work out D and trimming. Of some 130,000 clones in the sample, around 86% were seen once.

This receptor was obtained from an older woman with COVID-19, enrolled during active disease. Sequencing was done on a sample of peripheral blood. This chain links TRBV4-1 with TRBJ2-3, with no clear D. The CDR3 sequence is CASSNLGTDTQYF. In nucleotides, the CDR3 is TGCGCCAGCTCCAATCTAGGCACAGATACGCAGTATTTT.